The 21 T cell receptor beta chains below were found in one sample sequenced in a study of early T cells in non-severe SARS-CoV-2 infection. TCRdb recomputed calls from the 5' RACE reads with MiXCR, one row per CDR3 protein. The top ten hold around 4.7% of the sample, which has about 39,000 distinct CDR3 sequences, over 3.5% seen once. Sequencing used whole blood. The source is an adult who was a healthcare worker with PCR-confirmed SARS-CoV-2 infection or an uninfected control (not recorded which).

This clonotype was detected many times. The chain combines TRBV30 with TRBJ1-2; TRBD1 might be the D (6 bases). Germline V gives CDR1 GTSNPN, CDR2 SVGIG (reference sequence). This CDR3 spans 15 amino acids. V was shortened by 8 bases and J by 5 bases, with 24 bases between the two germline ends. The DNA for the CDR3 is TGTGCCGGCTTCCGGGACAAACTAGGAACATATGGCTACACCTTC. As protein: CAGFRDKLGTYGYTF.

By proportion, this clonotype is medium-sized. Mismatch with germline at one junction end may stem from a read error. The chain is built from TRBV5-1 and TRBJ2-1, with 15 bases matching TRBD2. This CDR3 is 14 amino acids long. Germline V CDR1 and CDR2: SGHRS, YFSETQ. For the CDR3, the DNA is TGCCCCAGCAGCTTGGGACTAGCGGGAGGTGAGCAGTTCTTC. Protein product: CPSSLGLAGGEQFF. The full variable domain, with the rest looked up from reference TRBV5-1 and TRBJ2-1, is KAGVTQTPRYLIKTRGQQVTLSCSPISGHRSVSWYQQTPGQGLQFLFEYFSETQRNKGNFPGRFSGRQFSNSRSEMNVSTLELGDSALYLCPSSLGLAGGEQFFGPGTRLTVL.

The chain links TRBV7-2 to TRBJ2-2, with D unresolved. Trimming pared 2 bases from V and 0 bases from J, leaving 4 bases between. This CDR3 is 14 amino acids long. Germline assignment: CDR1 SGHTA and CDR2 FQGNSA. Here the CDR3 DNA reads TGTGCCAGCAGCTTAAGGGCGAACACCGGGGAGCTGTTTTTT. Residues: CASSLRANTGELFF.

This clonotype was picked up many times. This rearrangement joins TRBV11-2 to TRBJ2-4; no clear D gene. Trimming removed 5 bases from V and 0 bases from J, with 11 bases in between. CDR3 length: 15 amino acids. Looked up from germline, CDR1 is SGHAT and CDR2 is FQNNGV. The CDR3 sequence: CASSLIILAKNIQYF. In DNA, the CDR3 is TGTGCCAGCAGCCTCATCATCCTAGCCAAAAACATTCAGTACTTC.

The rearrangement joins TRBV2 to TRBJ2-6, with 7 bases lining up with TRBD2. This CDR3 spans 17 amino acids. CDR1 SNHLY and CDR2 FYNNEI come from the germline V gene. The junction had 8 bases not matched to a gene; V was cut back by 6 bases and J by 0 bases. CDR3 DNA: TGTGCCAGCAGGAGGGCCTCGGGGGGCTCTGGGGCCAACGTCCTGACTTTC. Residues: CASRRASGGSGANVLTF. The full variable domain, its missing parts supplied by reference TRBV2 and TRBJ2-6, is EPEVTQTPSHQVTQMGQEVILRCVPISNHLYFYWYRQILGQKVEFLVSFYNNEISEKSEIFDDQFSVERPDGSNFTLKIRSTKLEDSAMYFCASRRASGGSGANVLTFGAGSRLTVL.

J is TRBJ2-5 and V is TRBV14; D is ambiguous. The CDR3 length is 12 residues. Trimming cost V 0 bases and J 6 bases, with 5 bases left between them. Germline-derived CDR1 and CDR2 are SGHDN and FVKESK. The CDR3 DNA is TGTGCCAGCAGCCAAGATGCAAAGACCCAGTACTTC. Protein: CASSQDAKTQYF.

This clonotype was seen many times. This sequence joins TRBV7-9 and TRBJ2-1; D is tentatively TRBD1 or TRBD2 (5 bases each). V was pared by 1 base and J by 5 bases, with 15 bases between. Germline CDR1 and CDR2: SEHNR and FQNEAQ (reference sequence). The CDR3 is made up of 16 amino acids. CDR3 bases: TGTGCCAGCAGCTTAGGAGTGGGGGTAAGGAACAATGAGCAGTTCTTC. This translates into CASSLGVGVRNNEQFF.

This clonotype was counted only a few times. The chain carries TRBV14 and TRBJ1-1; D gene uncertain. The CDR3 is made up of 14 amino acids. The V end was cut by 0 bases, the J end by 3 bases, with 8 bases between. CDR1 and CDR2 (germline): SGHDN, FVKESK. The CDR3 here is CASSQDGPYTEAFF. As DNA, the CDR3 is TGTGCCAGCAGCCAAGATGGACCTTACACTGAAGCTTTCTTT.

In this sample, this clonotype turned up many times. The chain uses TRBV5-5 and TRBJ2-7; 10 positions match TRBD2. Germline V gene sequence: CDR1 SGHKS, CDR2 YYEKEE (reference sequence). With 1 base clipped from V and 3 bases from J, the junction kept 4 bases outside the gene matches. The CDR3 has 15 residues. CDR3 region: CASSLIAGGHYEQYF. CDR3 nucleotides: TGTGCCAGCAGCTTGATAGCGGGAGGTCACTACGAGCAGTACTTC.

The chain couples TRBV7-9 to TRBJ1-1, with D uncertain. The CDR3 is 12 amino acids. Germline V gene lookup returns CDR1 SEHNR and CDR2 FQNEAQ (reference sequence). The V end was cut by 3 bases, the J end by 1 base, with 3 bases between. The CDR3 protein is CASSFQNTEAFF. The CDR3 DNA reads TGTGCCAGCAGCTTCCAGAACACTGAAGCTTTCTTT.

This clonotype was observed a handful of times. The V gene is TRBV7-9, the J gene TRBJ1-6, with D possibly matching TRBD1 (5 bases). CDR1 is SEHNR and CDR2 is FQNEAQ in the germline V gene (reference sequence). V was cut by 2 bases and J by 5 bases, with 7 bases left in between. The CDR3 totals 14 residues. The CDR3 coding sequence is TGTGCCAGCAGCTTAATACAGGATAATTCACCCCTCCACTTT. Protein sequence: CASSLIQDNSPLHF.

This clonotype was observed at least ten times. V usage is TRBV7-2 and J usage is TRBJ1-2; 9 nucleotides line up with TRBD1. The J segment lost 8 bases and the V segment lost 5 bases, leaving 9 bases of the junction unmatched. CDR3 length equals 14 residues. The germline V gene has CDR1 SGHTA and CDR2 FQGNSA. CDR3 loop: CASSISRTGDGYTF. In DNA form, the CDR3 reads TGTGCCAGCAGCATAAGTAGGACAGGGGACGGCTACACCTTC.

This clonotype was detected many times. The rearrangement uses TRBV2 and TRBJ2-1; D perhaps matches TRBD1 (8 bases). Germline CDR1 SNHLY, CDR2 FYNNEI. The germline V and J ends were trimmed by 6 bases and 9 bases, with 15 bases remaining between them. The CDR3 extends over 13 amino acids. CDR3 DNA: TGTGCCAGCAGAGATACAGGGGGGGGTGAGCAGTTCTTC. Encoded protein: CASRDTGGGEQFF. The full variable domain, its missing parts supplied by reference TRBV2 and TRBJ2-1, is EPEVTQTPSHQVTQMGQEVILRCVPISNHLYFYWYRQILGQKVEFLVSFYNNEISEKSEIFDDQFSVERPDGSNFTLKIRSTKLEDSAMYFCASRDTGGGEQFFGPGTRLTVL.

This clonotype was recorded a few times. The J gene is TRBJ1-1, the V gene TRBV28, with D unclear. The CDR3 length is 18 residues. Deletions cut 1 base from V and 0 bases from J, with 18 bases between. In germline, CDR1 is MDHEN, CDR2 SYDVKM. The CDR3 is CASSLSPVGLLMNTEAFF. The CDR3 coding sequence is TGTGCCAGCAGTTTATCTCCTGTGGGCCTCCTTATGAACACTGAAGCTTTCTTT.

This clonotype was seen at least ten times. This rearrangement joins TRBV6-2 or TRBV6-3 to TRBJ2-2; a possible D gene is TRBD1 (6 bases). Germline assignment: CDR1 MNHEY and CDR2 SVGEGT. There are 15 residues in the CDR3. The V end was cut by 6 bases, the J end by 1 base, with 12 bases between. CDR3 in DNA: TGTGCCAGCAGCTCCCGGGACAAGAACACCGGGGAGCTGTTTTTT. The encoded protein is CASSSRDKNTGELFF.

Many counts were recorded for this clonotype. This chain connects TRBV12-3 or TRBV12-4 to TRBJ2-1; 7 bases fit TRBD2. This CDR3 contains 14 residues. V lost 3 bases to trimming and J lost 5 bases; unmatched junction nucleotides: 4. CDR3 region: CASSFQRGNNEQFF. DNA for the CDR3: TGTGCCAGCAGTTTCCAGCGGGGAAACAATGAGCAGTTCTTC.

In this sample, this clonotype turned up many times. This chain uses TRBV5-1 with TRBJ2-7, with 8 nucleotides matching TRBD1. With 5 bases clipped from V and 4 bases from J, the junction kept 8 bases outside the gene matches. Germline CDR1 reads SGHRS; CDR2 reads YFSETQ. The CDR3 totals 14 residues. The CDR3 here is CASRPGTGIYEQYF. CDR3 coding DNA: TGCGCCAGCAGACCCGGGACAGGTATTTACGAGCAGTACTTC.

In this sample, this clonotype turned up a few times. The gene calls are TRBV18 and TRBJ2-1, with TRBD2 identical over 7 bases. Germline CDR1 and CDR2: KGHSH and LQKENI. The V gene end was trimmed by 6 bases and the J gene end by 1 base; junction bases not matched to a gene: 3. CDR3 length equals 14 residues. CDR3 amino acids: CASSGGGSYNEQFF. The CDR3 DNA sequence: TGTGCCAGCTCCGGGGGAGGGTCCTACAATGAGCAGTTCTTC.

In its sample, this clonotype was seen many times. The chain uses TRBV28 and TRBJ2-3; 9 nucleotides match TRBD1. This CDR3 has 14 residues. Germline CDR1 MDHEN, CDR2 SYDVKM. The ends lost 4 bases at V and 8 bases at J; junction bases unmatched: 7. The CDR3 bases are TGTGCCAGCAGTTATAACCGGGACAGGGTTACGCAGTATTTT. This sequence encodes CASSYNRDRVTQYF. Filled out from reference TRBV28 and TRBJ2-3, the complete variable domain reads DVKVTQSSRYLVKRTGEKVFLECVQDMDHENMFWYRQDPGLGLRLIYFSYDVKMKEKGDIPEGYSVSREKKERFSLILESASTNQTSMYLCASSYNRDRVTQYFGPGTRLTVL.

This clonotype was seen ten or more times. The CDR3, as DNA: TGCAGTGCTCCAGCTGGGACAAATACGCAGTATTTT. Translation: CSAPAGTNTQYF. This chain joins TRBV20-1 and TRBJ2-3, with a possible D match to TRBD1 (6 bases). Germline values: CDR1 DFQATT, CDR2 SNEGSKA (reference sequence). Trimming left V 5 bases short and J 7 bases short, with 13 bases between. The CDR3 is 12 residues long.

This clonotype was seen many times. The chain has TRBV6-2 or TRBV6-3 and TRBJ2-5, with unresolved D. V was pared by 4 bases and J by 0 bases, with 6 bases between. The CDR3 sequence is 13 residues long. Germline V gene lookup returns CDR1 MNHEY and CDR2 SVGEGT. The CDR3 protein is CASSSMYQETQYF. CDR3 sequence (DNA): TGTGCCAGCAGTTCGATGTACCAAGAGACCCAGTACTTC.